A selection of T cell receptor beta chains follows, all from one sample in a study of cytomegalovirus exposure and HLA in healthy donors. This table comes from immunoSEQ multiplex PCR, and its TCRdb copy is limited to in-frame clones, with some not included. The profile shows fewer than 120,000 clones, approximately 80% of them singletons. What was sequenced was PBMCs. The origin of the receptors is a man aged 30 to 39 in good health and CMV-seropositive. The CDR3 runs from the conserved cysteine through the conserved F or W. A D gene is named only where the DNA matches it firmly. Clone size appears in some rows only: once, few, many, or a class for an expanded clone.

j_call | d_call | clone_size | cdr3_length | v_call | cdr3_nt | cdr3_aa
TRBJ1-3 | NA | NA | 14 | TRBV10-2 | TGCGCCAGCAGTGACCTAACAGACGGAAACACCATATATTTT | CASSDLTDGNTIYF
TRBJ1-1 | NA | NA | 19 | TRBV30 | TGTGCCGGGGCTGGGCTGGGCGACTGGGGGAAGGAAGGGGGCACTGAAGCTTTCTTT | CAGAGLGDWGKEGGTEAFF
TRBJ2-3 | NA | NA | 15 | TRBV7-9 | TGTGCCAGCAGTCCGGTGGGGACTCTCACAGATACGCAGTATTTT | CASSPVGTLTDTQYF
TRBJ2-7 | NA | NA | 15 | TRBV19 | TGTGCCAGTAGTAAGGGGGTCGGACAGTCCTACGAGCAGTACTTC | CASSKGVGQSYEQYF
TRBJ1-2 | NA | NA | 16 | TRBV19 | TGTGCCAGTAGTATAGCCCTGGACTCCGTCTACTATGGCTACACCTTC | CASSIALDSVYYGYTF
TRBJ2-3 | TRBD2 | NA | 15 | TRBV7-2 | TGTGCCAGCAGCTTATATGAGCGGGGGGGGGATACGCAGTATTTT | CASSLYERGGDTQYF
TRBJ1-1 | NA | NA | 15 | TRBV5-1 | TGCGCCAGCAGCCCCACCGGGGGTGGGAACACTGAAGCTTTCTTT | CASSPTGGGNTEAFF
TRBJ1-3 | NA | NA | 14 | TRBV14 | TGTGCCAGCAGCCAAGACCAGTCCGGAAACACCATATATTTT | CASSQDQSGNTIYF
TRBJ1-6 | NA | NA | 12 | TRBV27 | TGTGCCAGCAGTTTCTCAGGGTTCCCCCTCCACTTT | CASSFSGFPLHF
TRBJ2-3 | TRBD2 | NA | 17 | TRBV7-9 | TGTGCCAGCAGCCGGACTAGCGGGGGGGGCTCCACAGATACGCAGTATTTT | CASSRTSGGGSTDTQYF
TRBJ2-3 | TRBD1 | NA | 16 | TRBV29-1 | TGCAGCGTTGAAGAGTTAAGGGACAGAGCCACAGATACGCAGTATTTT | CSVEELRDRATDTQYF
TRBJ2-5 | NA | NA | 13 | TRBV10-1 | TGCGCCAGCAGTGAAGGAACAGGGAGGACCCAGTACTTC | CASSEGTGRTQYF
TRBJ2-3 | NA | NA | 14 | TRBV27 | TGTGCCAGCAGTTTAATCTCCCGAGGGGATACGCAGTATTTT | CASSLISRGDTQYF
TRBJ1-2 | NA | NA | 13 | TRBV6-1 | TGTGCCAGCAGTGAACAGGCGAACTATGGCTACACCTTC | CASSEQANYGYTF
TRBJ2-7 | NA | once | 13 | TRBV5-1 | TGCGCCAGCTCCCGTCCGGGATCCTACGAGCAGTACTTC | CASSRPGSYEQYF
TRBJ2-1 | NA | NA | 15 | TRBV25-1 | TGTGCCAGCCGGAGAACGCTAGGCATCCAGAATGAGCAGTTCTTC | CASRRTLGIQNEQFF
TRBJ2-5 | TRBD2 | NA | 16 | TRBV12-5 | TGTGCTAGTGGTCCCGCTAGCGGGTACTTACAAGAGACCCAGTACTTC | CASGPASGYLQETQYF
TRBJ1-5 | NA | NA | 13 | TRBV7-3 | TGTGCCAGCAGCTTAAAGGCAGGGCACCCCCAGCATTTT | CASSLKAGHPQHF
TRBJ2-7 | TRBD2 | NA | 17 | TRBV10-3 | TGTGCCATCAGCCCGGGACTAGCGGGGGGTTCCTCTGGAGAGCAGTACTTC | CAISPGLAGGSSGEQYF
TRBJ2-5 | TRBD2 | few | 13 | TRBV29-1 | TGCAGCGCCGACCGGGGGGGTCAAGAGACCCAGTACTTC | CSADRGGQETQYF
TRBJ2-1 | TRBD2 | NA | 14 | TRBV28 | TGTGCCAGCAGTTTACGGGGGGGCCTTGGTGAGCAGTTCTTC | CASSLRGGLGEQFF
TRBJ2-7 | TRBD1 | NA | 15 | TRBV5-1 | TGCGCCAGCAGCTCACCGGGACAGGGCGAATACGAGCAGTACTTC | CASSSPGQGEYEQYF
TRBJ2-1 | NA | NA | 14 | TRBV27 | TGTGCCAGCAGTTTGGAGAGCTCCTACAATGAGCAGTTCTTC | CASSLESSYNEQFF
TRBJ2-7 | NA | NA | 12 | TRBV19 | TGTGCCAGTAGTACAAGGGGCCACGAGCAGTACTTC | CASSTRGHEQYF
TRBJ2-7 | TRBD2 | NA | 13 | TRBV7-9 | TGTGCCAGCCGGGGGGGAATGGGGTACGAGCAGTACTTC | CASRGGMGYEQYF
TRBJ1-2 | TRBD1 | NA | 14 | TRBV6-1 | TGTGCCAGCAGATCGGGACAGGCATTCTATGGCTACACCTTC | CASRSGQAFYGYTF
TRBJ2-1 | TRBD1 | NA | 14 | TRBV9 | TGTGCCAGCAGCCCGGGACAGGGGGACGATGAGCAGTTCTTC | CASSPGQGDDEQFF
TRBJ1-6 | TRBD1 | NA | 15 | TRBV27 | TGTGCCAGCAGTTTAGGACAGGGTTATCGTTCACCCCTCCACTTT | CASSLGQGYRSPLHF
TRBJ1-2 | NA | NA | 14 | TRBV6-4 | TGTGCCAGCAGTGCCCGAGGACAGAGCTATGGCTACACCTTC | CASSARGQSYGYTF
TRBJ1-6 | TRBD1 | NA | 16 | TRBV5-1 | TGCGCCAGCAGCCAGACAGGGAATTCCTATAATTCACCCCTCCACTTT | CASSQTGNSYNSPLHF
TRBJ2-1 | TRBD2 | NA | 18 | TRBV2 | TGTGCCAGCAGCGGGGGACTAGCGGGGGGGCTCACCTACAATGAGCAGTTCTTC | CASSGGLAGGLTYNEQFF
TRBJ2-3 | NA | NA | 16 | TRBV27 | TGTGCCAGCAGTTTATTGGCCTGGTATAGCACAGATACGCAGTATTTT | CASSLLAWYSTDTQYF
TRBJ1-4 | NA | NA | 16 | TRBV29-1 | TGCAGCGTTGTTACGACGACAGGTCCTGGGGCTGAAAAACTGTTTTTT | CSVVTTTGPGAEKLFF
TRBJ2-2 | NA | NA | 19 | TRBV4-3 | TGCGCCAGCAGCCACCACCTAGGCACAGGGAACCCGAACACCGGGGAGCTGTTTTTT | CASSHHLGTGNPNTGELFF
TRBJ2-7 | TRBD2 | NA | 18 | TRBV4-2 | TGTGCCAGCAGCCAAGAGCCCACATTAGCGGGGCCTGCCTACGAGCAGTACTTC | CASSQEPTLAGPAYEQYF
TRBJ2-3 | NA | NA | 16 | TRBV5-1 | TGCGCCAGCAGCTTGGGAGACACCCTTAGCACAGATACGCAGTATTTT | CASSLGDTLSTDTQYF
TRBJ2-1 | TRBD2 | NA | 15 | TRBV7-2 | TGTGCCAGCAGCGGAGCGGGGGAGTTTTACAATGAGCAGTTCTTC | CASSGAGEFYNEQFF
TRBJ2-6 | NA | NA | 16 | TRBV11-2 | TGTGCCAGCAGCAAACGAGCGGTACCTGGGGCCAACGTCCTGACTTTC | CASSKRAVPGANVLTF
TRBJ2-3 | NA | NA | 12 | TRBV7-9 | TGTTCCAGCAGCCCCGAAGGGGATGCGCAGTATTTT | CSSSPEGDAQYF
TRBJ1-3 | TRBD1 | few | 19 | TRBV19 | TGTGCCAGTAGTACTTCCCTTCGTACAGGGGGCGTCGGTGGAAACACCATATATTTT | CASSTSLRTGGVGGNTIYF
TRBJ2-1 | NA | NA | 11 | TRBV7-2 | TGTGCCAGCAGCTATGAGGTTGAGCAGTTCTTC | CASSYEVEQFF
TRBJ2-7 | TRBD1 | NA | 16 | TRBV2 | TGTGCCAGCAGTGAAATAGGAGGACAGGGTGGATACGAGCAGTACTTC | CASSEIGGQGGYEQYF
TRBJ1-2 | TRBD1 | NA | 14 | TRBV18 | TGTGCCAGCTCACCACCGATGACAGGGCCGCCCTACACCTTC | CASSPPMTGPPYTF
TRBJ2-7 | NA | NA | 11 | TRBV25-1 | TGTGCCAGCAGTGGACATCACGAGCAGTACTTC | CASSGHHEQYF
TRBJ2-7 | NA | NA | 15 | TRBV6-1 | TGTGCCAGCCCTGGCGTAGGGGGGGGCTGGTTTGCGCAGTACTTC | CASPGVGGGWFAQYF
TRBJ1-6 | TRBD1 | few | 15 | TRBV25-1 | TGTGCCAGCAGTGCGCCGGGACAGGGGGATGCACCCCTCCACTTT | CASSAPGQGDAPLHF
TRBJ2-1 | NA | NA | 15 | TRBV6-5 | TGTGCCAGCAGTGGCCGTCGGGGGGCGAGGGGTGAGCAGTTCTTC | CASSGRRGARGEQFF
TRBJ2-7 | NA | once | 14 | TRBV19 | TGTGCCAGTAGGATATCGACAGCCTCCTACGAGCAGTACTTC | CASRISTASYEQYF
TRBJ2-7 | NA | NA | 14 | TRBV11-2 | TGTGCCAGCAGCTTAGACAGGGTAGGTTACGAGCAGTACTTC | CASSLDRVGYEQYF
TRBJ2-1 | TRBD1 | NA | 17 | TRBV4-2 | TGTGCCAGCAGCCAAGATTACCTAGGGGACAGATACAATGAGCAGTTCTTC | CASSQDYLGDRYNEQFF
TRBJ2-2 | NA | NA | 12 | TRBV27 | TGTGCCAGCAGCCCCTTACACCCTGAGCTGTTTTTT | CASSPLHPELFF
TRBJ2-7 | TRBD2 | NA | 15 | TRBV11-2 | TGTGCCAGCAGCTTAGGGGGCGGGACTAGATACGAGCAGTACTTC | CASSLGGGTRYEQYF
TRBJ1-4 | NA | NA | 10 | TRBV4-3 | TGCGCCAGCAGCCAAAACGACAGACTTTTT | CASSQNDRLF
TRBJ1-5 | NA | NA | 12 | TRBV5-3 | TGTGCCAGAAGCCTCCTCGGGCAGCCCCAGCATTTT | CARSLLGQPQHF